This T cell receptor (beta chain) is drawn from a study of T-cell reconstitution after alpha-beta-depleted transplantation in children. This sample's TCRbeta library carried unique molecular identifier barcodes. A single record per CDR3 protein comes from TCRdb applying MiXCR to the PCR reads. The table lists fewer than 550,000 distinct CDR3 sequences, roughly a tenth of them singletons. V was cut by 6 bases and J by 6 bases, with 18 bases left in between. Per the germline V gene, CDR1 is DFQATT and CDR2 is SNEGSKA (reference sequence). The CDR3 loop spans 14 amino acids. The chain is built from TRBV20-1 and TRBJ2-1; TRBD2 might be the D (5 bases). The sequence was obtained from a human donor who donated a stem cell graft to a child with acute myeloid leukemia. This sample comprised PBMCs from the stem cell graft donor, obtained from the stem cell graft. This CDR3 reads CSAQLGVPRNEQFF. The CDR3 bases are TGCAGTGCCCAATTGGGAGTCCCCCGCAATGAGCAGTTCTTC.